Here is one TCR beta chain with its context. Which antigen it targets is not known. Library generation was performed with 5' RACE. Preparation of each TCR library used roughly 3,300 ng of total RNA. For each sample, cDNA was synthesized in eight separate reactions using SMARTScribe reverse transcriptase. During cDNA synthesis, template switching was used to introduce unique molecular identifiers that contained a 6-nucleotide sample barcode. Two nested PCRs of approximately 16 and 9 cycles amplified the TCRalpha and TCRbeta cDNA, and bead purification followed each PCR. Before amplification, the cDNA was both treated with uracil DNA-glycosylase and purified with the QIAquick PCR purification kit. The second PCR added Illumina TruSeq-compatible adapters along with sample-specific barcodes. Library quality and concentration were assessed using TapeStation and Qubit, and about 5 ng of each library was pooled. The pooled libraries were sequenced with 2 x 100 bp reads and custom sequencing primers on an Illumina HiSeq2500 single-index Rapid Run. Per the source publication's procedure: MiGEC version 1.2.6 was used for UMI-based consensus assembly to correct PCR and sequencing errors. MiXCR version 2.1.1 handled V(D)J alignment, clonotype assembly and CDR3 extraction. Normalisation of gene usage, clonotype sharing and MAIT/NKT TCR abundance was achieved by analysing the top 1000, 10 000 and 20 000 clonotypes per sample. After downsampling to 27 000 UMIs, diversity was calculated as the inverse Simpson index using the vegan R package. Paired Mann-Whitney U tests on discordant twin pairs were used, with Benjamini-Hochberg multiple-testing correction. Reprocessed by TCRdb, the reads give a single entry per CDR3 protein sequence, without DNA. The V and J calls here are based on TCRdb, not the publication. The table for this sample lists 95,000 to 110,000 distinct CDR3 sequences. Together, the top ten hold 1.5% to 2% of the sample.

An approximately 2.5 ml peripheral blood sample was drawn into PAXgene tubes per donor and stored at -80°C. Without T cell sorting, total RNA was isolated from whole blood using the PAXgene blood miRNA kit on an automated QIAcube. Peripheral blood from monozygotic twin pairs, either concordant or discordant for inflammatory bowel disease, underwent deep TCRalpha and TCRbeta repertoire profiling that used unique molecular barcoding. For every twin pair, smoking habits were documented, and each individual was categorised as a current, former or never smoker. From the germline V gene, CDR1 is SGHRS and CDR2 is YFSETQ. The CDR3 measures 14 amino acids from cysteine to phenylalanine. The nucleotide record is missing. The sample comes from a study of monozygotic twins with inflammatory bowel disease (dated by TCRdb to about 2019). For the study in its entirety: The complete study included some 28 monozygotic twin pairs: 19 IBD-discordant Danish pairs and nine German pairs, of which four were IBD-concordant and five were IBD-discordant. The search for disease-associated traits relied mainly on comparing IBD patients with their genetically identical healthy co-twins within discordant pairs. Each individual had, on average, about 151 000 unique TCRalpha sequences and 181 000 unique TCRbeta sequences available for analysis. Points the paper makes about the study in general: The results gave no support for a single strong signal or clonotype linked to IBD. Measured by the inverse Simpson index, TCRbeta repertoire diversity was lower in IBD patients than in their healthy co-twins. Differing immunosuppressive treatments among patients may have added background noise and inter-individual variability to the repertoires. Repertoire similarity did not differ between concordant and discordant twins, which could be due to limited statistical power. Compared with healthy twins, IBD patients had fewer clonotypes in common with other individuals, a difference most pronounced in patients showing signs of disease activity. Distinction between different T cell subtypes could not be achieved in the analysis.

The clonotype originates from a human donor with ulcerative colitis or Crohn's disease, or a healthy co-twin of an affected twin (not recorded which). This sequence uses TRBV5-1 and TRBJ2-1. The sequenced sample was blood. The CDR3 in this case is CASRVEMLGNEQFF.